Listed here are 25 T cell receptor beta chains from one sample, sequenced in a study of tumor-infiltrating lymphocytes in primary liver carcinoma. Researchers generated TCR beta cDNA from around 510 ng of total RNA, relying on a constant-region primer. Three nested multiplex PCR rounds, a slightly modified ARM-PCR method, built the TCR beta libraries. For around 9 cycles apiece, the opening two PCR rounds ran with TRBV1-TRBV30 forward primers and a C-beta reverse primer. TCRdb re-analysed the multiplex PCR reads in MiXCR, keeping a single row per CDR3 protein. There are approximately 210,000 distinct CDR3 sequences in the sample; less than 70% occur only once, and roughly 7% lies in the top ten. They got blood RNA out of unsorted whole blood and also pulled out germline DNA. Sequencing input: peripheral blood. These receptor sequences come from a woman aged 55-70 years with primary liver carcinoma and hepatitis B virus infection.

This clonotype appeared a few times. A much larger clone sits a single nucleotide away, making a read error possible. The chain is built from TRBV6-6 and TRBJ2-3, with D perhaps TRBD1 (5 bases). The ends were cut back, 9 bases at V and 4 bases at J, with 14 bases in the middle. The CDR3 length is 13 residues. Germline values: CDR1 MNHNY, CDR2 SVGAGI (reference sequence). CDR3 in amino acids: CARSAGRADTQYF. The CDR3 DNA is TGTGCCAGAAGTGCCGGCAGGGCAGATACGCAGTATTTT.

A few counts support this clonotype. This chain connects TRBV28 to TRBJ2-5; D gene uncertain. The germline gives CDR1 MDHEN, CDR2 SYDVKM. The CDR3 is made up of 13 amino acids. V was trimmed by 4 bases and J by 4 bases, leaving 10 bases between them. The CDR3 is CASSSPPRETQYF. The DNA of the CDR3 is TGTGCCAGCAGTTCGCCCCCCCGAGAGACCCAGTACTTC.

The chain has TRBV12-5 and TRBJ2-7; D unclear. The V gene's germline CDR1 is LGHNT and CDR2 FRNRAP. The CDR3 has 14 amino acids. V was shortened by 7 bases and J by 0 bases, with 13 bases between the two germline ends. CDR3: CASDMRYTSYEQYF. DNA for the CDR3: TGTGCTAGTGATATGAGATACACCTCCTACGAGCAGTACTTC.

This clonotype was observed a few times. The chain employs TRBV5-1 and TRBJ2-7; TRBD1 matches at 7 bases. The CDR3 consists of 14 residues. Germline CDR1 is SGHRS and CDR2 is YFSETQ. J lost 4 bases, V lost 0 bases, and 4 bases had no gene match. The CDR3 loop reads CASSLAGGVYEQYF. The CDR3 bases are TGCGCCAGCAGCTTGGCAGGGGGTGTGTACGAGCAGTACTTC.

Details on this clonotype: This may be a read error: a much more frequent sequence differs by one nucleotide. The chain couples TRBV5-4 to TRBJ2-3, with D possibly matching TRBD1 (6 bases). The end of the DNA is better explained by TRBJ2-5, so the J call may be wrong. This CDR3 comprises 14 residues. From germline, CDR1 is SGHNT and CDR2 YYREEE (reference sequence). The CDR3 DNA reads TGTGCCAGCAGCGACAACAGGGTTGGGGAGACCCAGTACTTC. Its protein product is CASSDNRVGETQYF.

The V gene is TRBV11-2, the J gene TRBJ2-5; perhaps TRBD2 as D (5 bases). Trimming stripped 0 bases from V and 7 bases from J, with 15 bases between. The CDR3 loop spans 15 amino acids. CDR1 and CDR2 (germline): SGHAT, FQNNGV. CDR3 region: CASSLEYSANVTQYF. CDR3 nucleotides: TGTGCCAGCAGCTTAGAGTATAGCGCTAATGTGACCCAGTACTTC.

The table lists this clonotype with a few counts. CDR3 region: CASSLGAGGDTQYF. Written as DNA, the CDR3 is TGCGCCAGCAGCCTGGGGGCGGGAGGAGATACGCAGTATTTT. The chain recombines TRBV5-1 with TRBJ2-3; the match to TRBD2 covers 8 bases. The trim removed 4 bases at V and 5 bases at J, leaving 6 bases unmatched. The CDR3 contains 14 residues. CDR1 is SGHRS, CDR2 YFSETQ, per germline.

The chain is built from TRBV11-2 and TRBJ2-3; D remains ambiguous. The CDR3 length is 14 residues. Trimming cost V 6 bases and J 4 bases, with 14 bases left between them. CDR1 is SGHAT, CDR2 FQNNGV, per germline. CDR3 amino acids: CASSLLTGSDTQYF. The CDR3 coding sequence is TGTGCCAGCAGTTTATTAACGGGCTCAGATACGCAGTATTTT.

This clonotype was seen only once. The junction departs from the called germline gene at one end, perhaps through a read error. The chain recombines TRBV14 with TRBJ2-7; D possibly corresponds to TRBD2 (5 bases). Germline values: CDR1 SGHDN, CDR2 FVKESK. The CDR3 totals 15 residues. CDR3 bases: TGTACCAGCAGCCGCACTATCGGACTTCTCTACGAGCAGTACTTC. This gives the protein CTSSRTIGLLYEQYF.

A remark on this clonotype: In this CDR3 the conserved last residue, phenylalanine or tryptophan, is missing, so a read error is likely. The chain employs TRBV6-2 or TRBV6-3 and TRBJ2-6, with D uncertain. Germline loops: CDR1 MNHEY, CDR2 SVGEGT. V lost 6 bases to trimming and J lost 0 bases, with 12 bases between them. This CDR3 is 16 amino acids long. The CDR3 loop is CASRPGRNSGANVLTY. The DNA for the CDR3 is TGTGCCAGCAGGCCCGGACGGAACTCTGGGGCCAACGTCCTGACTTAC.

A note on this clonotype: This may arise from a read error, as a much more abundant clone is one base away. The V and J genes are TRBV11-2 and TRBJ2-1, with D perhaps TRBD1 or TRBD2 (5 bases each). Germline loops: CDR1 SGHAT, CDR2 FQNNGV. The CDR3 loop spans 16 amino acids. Trimming took 8 bases from V and 0 from J, leaving 17 bases between them. This CDR3 is CASGILSGPSYNEQFF. As DNA, the CDR3 is TGTGCCAGCGGCATTCTTTCGGGACCCTCCTACAATGAGCAGTTCTTC. The full variable domain, in which reference TRBV11-2 and TRBJ2-1 provide the parts outside the CDR3, is EAGVAQSPRYKIIEKRQSVAFWCNPISGHATLYWYQQILGQGPKLLIQFQNNGVVDDSQLPKDRFSAERLKGVDSTLKIQPAKLEDSAVYLCASGILSGPSYNEQFFGPGTRLTVL.

The J gene is TRBJ1-6, the V gene TRBV11-1; no clear D gene. The ends were cut back, 5 bases at V and 9 bases at J, with 11 bases in the middle. CDR1 SGHAT and CDR2 FQDESV come from the germline V gene (reference sequence). CDR3 size: 13 residues. This chain's CDR3 is CASSPTPVSPLHF. CDR3 DNA sequence: TGTGCCAGCAGCCCGACACCGGTTTCACCCCTCCACTTT.

The chain is built from TRBV5-1 and TRBJ1-2; no definite D call. CDR1 and CDR2 (germline): SGHRS, YFSETQ. V lost 5 bases to trimming and J lost 2 bases, with 7 bases between them. The CDR3 spans 12 residues. The CDR3 region has the DNA TGCGCCAGCAGGGAGAGCAACTATGGCTACACCTTC. This sequence encodes CASRESNYGYTF.

This clonotype has ten or more counts. The chain links TRBV6-5 to TRBJ2-1; 7 nucleotides line up with TRBD1. V gave up 7 bases and J gave up 5 bases; unmatched junction bases: 11. Germline assignment: CDR1 MNHEY and CDR2 SVGAGI. This CDR3 region has 15 residues. The CDR3 loop reads CASKVETGANNEQFF. The CDR3 nucleotides read TGTGCCAGCAAAGTGGAAACAGGGGCAAACAATGAGCAGTTCTTC.

As concerns this clonotype: It is likely a read error, because the conserved phenylalanine at the end of the CDR3 is missing. The chain employs TRBV20-1 and TRBJ1-6; 10 bases are a match to TRBD1. The germline V gene encodes CDR1 DFQATT and CDR2 SNEGSKA (reference sequence). There are 18 residues in the CDR3. The CDR3 nucleotides read TGCAGTGCGATCGCCCCGGGACAGGGGATCTCCTATAATTCATCCCTCCACTCT. Its translation: CSAIAPGQGISYNSSLHS.

Notes on this clonotype: Here the CDR3 omits its conserved ending phenylalanine or tryptophan, so a read error is the likely source. The rearrangement uses TRBV11-1 and TRBJ2-3; TRBD1 or TRBD2 may be the D gene (5 bases each). Germline V gene data show CDR1 as SGHAT and CDR2 as FQDESV (reference sequence). V gave up 7 bases and J gave up 3 bases, with 11 bases separating them. This CDR3 is built from 13 residues. The DNA of the CDR3 is TGTGCCAGCAACTGGGACCGAACAGATACGCAGTATTCT. The encoded protein is CASNWDRTDTQYS.

Turning to this clonotype: Germline and junction disagree at one end, which may indicate a read error. The chain has TRBV4-1 and TRBJ2-1, with 12 positions matching TRBD2. This CDR3 comprises 16 residues. Germline V lookup: CDR1 MGHRA, CDR2 YSYEKL. CDR3 DNA: TGCGCCAGTAGCCAATTTCTAGCGGGAGGGGGGAATGTGCAGTTCTTC. This translates into CASSQFLAGGGNVQFF.

Remarks on this clonotype: One junction end disagrees with the germline gene, perhaps due to a read error. The chain recombines TRBV5-6 with TRBJ1-4, with 7 nucleotides matching TRBD1. CDR1 SGHDT and CDR2 YYEEEE come from the germline V gene. This CDR3 spans 14 amino acids. In DNA, the CDR3 is TGTGCCAGCAACCTGCGAAGGACAGGCGAAAAACTATTTTTT. Amino acid sequence: CASNLRRTGEKLFF.

The chain employs TRBV30 and TRBJ1-1; D unclear. The CDR3 consists of 14 residues. Trimming took off 2 bases at V and 3 bases at J, with 13 bases between the two ends. Germline-derived CDR1 and CDR2 are GTSNPN and SVGIG (reference sequence). CDR3 DNA: TGTGCCTGGAGTAGTGGGTACGAGGACACTGAAGCTTTCTTT. This translates into CAWSSGYEDTEAFF.

Turning to this clonotype: A junction boundary mismatches the germline segment, possibly from a read error. The V call is TRBV11-2, the J call TRBJ2-5, with a possible D match to TRBD2 (7 bases). This CDR3 comprises 13 residues. Germline CDR1 is SGHAT and CDR2 is FQNNGV. CDR3 sequence (DNA): TGTGCCTGCAGCTTGGGGGGGGCGGAGACCCAGCACTTC. This codes for CACSLGGAETQHF.

As regards this clonotype: A clone one base away is much larger, so this may be a read error. The chain is built from TRBV5-5 and TRBJ2-5; tentatively, D is TRBD1 (5 bases). Trimming cost V 4 bases and J 2 bases, with 12 bases left between them. In germline, CDR1 is SGHKS, CDR2 YYEKEE (reference sequence). The CDR3 totals 14 residues. For the CDR3, the DNA is TGTGCCAGCAGCGGGGAACAGGCACAAGAGACCCAGTACTTC. It translates to CASSGEQAQETQYF.

As concerns this clonotype: Relative to the germline gene, one junction end is altered; a read error may explain this. The genes are TRBV11-2 and TRBJ2-7; TRBD2 aligns across 7 bases. There are 16 residues in the CDR3. The germline V gene has CDR1 SGHAT and CDR2 FQNNGV. In DNA form, the CDR3 reads TGTGCGAGCAGCTACGACGGGAGGACCTCGGGAAACGAGCAGTACTTC. Protein: CASSYDGRTSGNEQYF.

Regarding this clonotype: A much larger clone sits a single nucleotide away, making a read error possible. The chain couples TRBV6-6 to TRBJ2-2; 15 nucleotides line up with TRBD2. Germline CDR1 is MNHNY and CDR2 is SVGAGI (reference sequence). V lost 7 bases and J lost 1; bases outside the gene matches: 7. CDR3 length: 18 residues. Here the CDR3 reads CASNAGLAGGRNTGELFF. The DNA of the CDR3 is TGTGCCAGCAATGCGGGACTAGCGGGAGGAAGGAACACCGGGGAGCTGTTTTTT.

The chain couples TRBV18 to TRBJ2-7; 7 bases line up with TRBD1. The CDR3 has 12 residues. V dropped 3 bases and J dropped 6; count of bases not matched to a gene: 2. Looked up from germline, CDR1 is KGHSH and CDR2 is LQKENI. The CDR3 spells CASSPNRGEQYF. The CDR3 bases are TGTGCCAGCTCACCGAACAGGGGCGAGCAGTACTTC.

This clonotype was seen more than once but under ten times. J is TRBJ2-1 and V is TRBV5-1; D call uncertain. CDR3 length: 12 amino acids. The V gene lost 5 bases and the J gene lost 6 bases, with 9 bases spanning the gap. Germline lookup yields CDR1 SGHRS and CDR2 YFSETQ. This chain's CDR3 is CASRYGSNEQFF. The CDR3 region has the DNA TGCGCCAGCAGGTACGGATCCAATGAGCAGTTCTTC.